The clone carrying this T cell receptor beta chain has only one observation. Its specificity is not known. TCRdb keeps only in-frame clones here, not all; method: immunoSEQ multiplex PCR. Here the sample spans roughly 50,000 clones, 89% being singletons. The V end lost 4 bases, the J end lost 3 bases, and 9 bases lay between the germline ends. This CDR3 is built from 13 residues. CDR1 MDHEN and CDR2 SYDVKM come from the germline V gene. The data derive from a study of T cell responses to AZD1222 COVID-19 vaccine. Study-wide results and caveats: Spike-specific TCR repertoires showed rising breadth and depth after two AZD1222 doses. Repertoire sampling happened only post peak T cell response.

V usage is TRBV28 and J usage is TRBJ2-5; D gene ambiguous. Sequencing was performed on peripheral blood, taken on day 0 of AZD1222 vaccination. This TCR derives from an adult in good health. The CDR3 spells CASSSHREETQYF. The CDR3 nucleotides are TGTGCCAGCAGTTCTCACAGAGAAGAGACCCAGTACTTC. The whole variable domain, filled in from reference TRBV28 and TRBJ2-5, reads DVKVTQSSRYLVKRTGEKVFLECVQDMDHENMFWYRQDPGLGLRLIYFSYDVKMKEKGDIPEGYSVSREKKERFSLILESASTNQTSMYLCASSSHREETQYFGPGTRLLVL.